What follows are 7 T cell receptor beta chains derived from one specimen sequenced in a study of OX40 agonist ivuxolimab in advanced cancers. The protocol was immunoSEQ multiplex PCR, while the TCRdb copy is restricted to in-frame clones and leaves out a portion. This table holds 90,000 to 120,000 clones, under 95% found once. The input for sequencing was CD4+ or CD8+ T cells sorted from blood, taken in a trial of the OX40 agonist ivuxolimab. The receptors were sampled from an adult with an advanced solid tumor such as melanoma, head and neck, liver or kidney cancer.

CDR3 coding DNA: TGTGCCAGCAGCGTAGGGGGGCCCGGCACAGATACGCAGTATTTT. Its translation: CASSVGGPGTDTQYF. This chain uses TRBV9 with TRBJ2-3; D is perhaps TRBD1 (6 bases). The CDR3 covers 15 residues. The V end lost 0 bases, the J end lost 1 base, and 9 bases lay between the germline ends. Germline assignment: CDR1 SGDLS and CDR2 YYNGEE.

The chain couples TRBV18 to TRBJ1-1; D not certain. The length of the CDR3 is 14 residues. With 3 bases removed from V and 1 base from J, the gap between germline ends came to 9 bases. Germline CDR1 is KGHSH and CDR2 is LQKENI. The CDR3 coding sequence is TGTGCCAGCTCACCGGCCAGAGCGAACACTGAAGCTTTCTTT. Translating it yields CASSPARANTEAFF.

The chain is built from TRBV2 and TRBJ2-5; maybe TRBD1 (5 bases). The V and J ends lost 4 bases and 5 bases respectively, with 14 bases between them. Per germline, CDR1 SNHLY and CDR2 FYNNEI. The CDR3 is 14 residues long. For the CDR3, the DNA is TGTGCCAGCAGTGTTGCGACAGTACGGGAGACCCAGTACTTC. This translates into CASSVATVRETQYF.

This rearrangement joins TRBV5-1 to TRBJ2-1, with TRBD2 matching 12 bases. The V segment lost 4 bases and the J segment 5 bases; nucleotides outside the gene matches: 4. CDR1 and CDR2 (germline): SGHRS, YFSETQ. The CDR3 covers 15 residues. CDR3 loop: CASSLTSGRNNEQFF. The CDR3 DNA is TGCGCCAGCAGCCTGACTAGCGGGAGAAACAATGAGCAGTTCTTC.

The V and J genes are TRBV5-1 and TRBJ2-3; the D gene is possibly TRBD2 (6 bases). The CDR3 has 15 residues. Germline values: CDR1 SGHRS, CDR2 YFSETQ. V was shortened by 2 bases and J by 2 bases, with 12 bases between the two germline ends. The CDR3, as DNA: TGCGCCAGCAGCTTCCTAGCGATTCACACAGATACGCAGTATTTT. Protein: CASSFLAIHTDTQYF.

The J gene is TRBJ2-3, the V gene TRBV30, with 9 bases lining up with TRBD1. The germline gives CDR1 GTSNPN, CDR2 SVGIG (reference sequence). The trim removed 5 bases at V and 3 bases at J, leaving 9 bases unmatched. This CDR3 comprises 15 residues. In DNA form, the CDR3 reads TGTGCCTGGCGTCCCGGGACAGGGAAAACAGATACGCAGTATTTT. It yields the protein CAWRPGTGKTDTQYF.

The count of this clone is one. The V call is TRBV2, the J call TRBJ2-2, with unresolved D. Trimming removed 5 bases at V and 7 bases at J, with 11 bases between. The V gene's germline CDR1 is SNHLY and CDR2 FYNNEI. This CDR3 contains 13 residues. The CDR3 DNA reads as TGTGCCAGCAGTCACGTAAGGAGCGGGGAGCTGTTTTTT. This sequence encodes CASSHVRSGELFF.